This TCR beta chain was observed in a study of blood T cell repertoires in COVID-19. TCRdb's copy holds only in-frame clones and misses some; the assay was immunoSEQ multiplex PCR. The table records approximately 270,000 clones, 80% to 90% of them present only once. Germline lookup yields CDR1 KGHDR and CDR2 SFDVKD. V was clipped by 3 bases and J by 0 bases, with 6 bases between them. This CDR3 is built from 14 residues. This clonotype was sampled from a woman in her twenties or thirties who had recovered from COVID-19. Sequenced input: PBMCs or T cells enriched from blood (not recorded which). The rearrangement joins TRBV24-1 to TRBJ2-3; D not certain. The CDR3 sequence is CATSDQASTDTQYF. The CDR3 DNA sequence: TGTGCCACCAGTGATCAGGCCAGCACAGATACGCAGTATTTT.